This paragraph reports one TCR beta chain. Its specificity is not known. The sample is drawn from a study of OX40 agonist ivuxolimab in advanced cancers. Background on the study: Patients' therapy was ivuxolimab, an antibody that acts as an agonist of OX40 (CD134). The study's findings and limits: Relative to CD4+ cells, CD8+ T cells on average had more expanded clones.

The CDR3 is made up of 12 amino acids. Germline assignment: CDR1 SQVTM and CDR2 ANQGSEA. V was trimmed by 4 bases and J by 2 bases, leaving 6 bases between them. Sequencing used immunoSEQ multiplex PCR; TCRdb keeps in-frame clones, though not all of them. The sample gives about 22,000 clones, roughly 83% of which show up once; roughly 36% is in the top ten. Sample: CD4+ or CD8+ T cells sorted from blood, taken in a trial of the OX40 agonist ivuxolimab. The clonotype was recovered from an adult with an advanced solid tumor such as melanoma, head and neck, liver or kidney cancer. The rearrangement uses TRBV29-1 and TRBJ1-3; no clear D. The CDR3 DNA reads TGCAGCGTTGCCGGGGCTGGAAACACCATATATTTT. It specifies CSVAGAGNTIYF.